This T cell receptor beta chain was retrieved from a study of CXCR3-negative and CXCR3-positive naive CD8 T cells. With respect to this clonotype: Its antigen remains unknown.

CDR1 is SGHKS, CDR2 YYEKEE, per germline (reference sequence). This CDR3 comprises 13 residues. Broader study findings: Cryopreserved cells showed partially decreased CXCR3 expression, and most assays used fresh PBMCs. Naive CXCR3-positive and CXCR3-negative cells shared similar TRBV-TRBJ usage, unlike memory cells.

The TRB cDNA libraries were prepared by 5' RACE with UMI labels. From the 5' RACE reads, TCRdb lists one entry per CDR3 protein and no DNA. This table lists about 41,000 distinct CDR3 sequences. The sample taken for sequencing was memory CD8+ T cells from blood. This chain joins TRBV5-5 and TRBJ1-1. This clonotype originated in a human donor in good health. Some clones in this sample may be carry-over from other donors' samples. CDR3 loop: CASSLGDGSSAFF.